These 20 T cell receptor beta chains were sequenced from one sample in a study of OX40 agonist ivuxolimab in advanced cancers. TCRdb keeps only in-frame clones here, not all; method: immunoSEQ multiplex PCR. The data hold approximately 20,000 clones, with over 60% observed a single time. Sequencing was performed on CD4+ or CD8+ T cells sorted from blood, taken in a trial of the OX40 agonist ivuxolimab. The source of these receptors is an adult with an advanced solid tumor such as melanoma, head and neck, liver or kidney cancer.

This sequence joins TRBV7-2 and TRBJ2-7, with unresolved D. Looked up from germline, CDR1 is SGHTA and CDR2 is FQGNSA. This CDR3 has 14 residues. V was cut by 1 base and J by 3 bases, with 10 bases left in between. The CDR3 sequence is CASSLGVAVYEQYF. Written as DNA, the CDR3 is TGTGCCAGCAGCTTAGGCGTCGCAGTCTACGAGCAGTACTTC.

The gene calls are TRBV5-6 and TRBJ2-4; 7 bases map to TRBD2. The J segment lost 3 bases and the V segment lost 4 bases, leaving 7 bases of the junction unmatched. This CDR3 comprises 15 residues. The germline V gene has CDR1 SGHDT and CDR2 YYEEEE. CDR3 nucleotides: TGTGCCAGCAGCCTCCTCGGGGGGAACAAAAACATTCAGTACTTC. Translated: CASSLLGGNKNIQYF. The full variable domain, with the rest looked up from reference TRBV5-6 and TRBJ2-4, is DAGVTQSPTHLIKTRGQQVTLRCSPKSGHDTVSWYQQALGQGPQFIFQYYEEEERQRGNFPDRFSGHQFPNYSSELNVNALLLGDSALYLCASSLLGGNKNIQYFGAGTRLSVL.

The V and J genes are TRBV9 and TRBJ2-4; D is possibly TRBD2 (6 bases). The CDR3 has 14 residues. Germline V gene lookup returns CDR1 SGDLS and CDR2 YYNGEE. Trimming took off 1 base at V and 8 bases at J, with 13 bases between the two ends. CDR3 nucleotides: TGTGCCAGCAGCGTATCCGGGGGTTTGGACATTCAGTACTTC. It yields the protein CASSVSGGLDIQYF.

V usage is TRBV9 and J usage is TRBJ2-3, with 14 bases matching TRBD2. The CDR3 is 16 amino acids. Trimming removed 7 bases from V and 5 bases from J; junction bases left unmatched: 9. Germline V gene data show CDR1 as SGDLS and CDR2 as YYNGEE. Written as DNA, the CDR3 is TGTGCCAGCGGATCAGGGACTAGCGGGGGTGGAGATACGCAGTATTTT. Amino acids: CASGSGTSGGGDTQYF.

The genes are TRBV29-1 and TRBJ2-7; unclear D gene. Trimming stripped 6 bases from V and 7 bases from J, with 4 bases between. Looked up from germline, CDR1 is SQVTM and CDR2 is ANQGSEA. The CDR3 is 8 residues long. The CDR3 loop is CSVGEQYF. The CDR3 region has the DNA TGCAGCGTGGGGGAGCAGTACTTC.

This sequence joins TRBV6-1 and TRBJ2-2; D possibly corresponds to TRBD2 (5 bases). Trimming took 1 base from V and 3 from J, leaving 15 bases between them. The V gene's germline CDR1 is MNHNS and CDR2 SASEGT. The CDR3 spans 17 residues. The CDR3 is CASSEVGLWMDTGELFF. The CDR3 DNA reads TGTGCCAGCAGTGAAGTTGGACTCTGGATGGACACCGGGGAGCTGTTTTTT.

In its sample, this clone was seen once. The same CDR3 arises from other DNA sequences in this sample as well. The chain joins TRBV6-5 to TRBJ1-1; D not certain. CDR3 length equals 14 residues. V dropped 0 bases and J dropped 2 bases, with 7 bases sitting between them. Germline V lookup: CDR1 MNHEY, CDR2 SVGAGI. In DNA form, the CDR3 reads TGTGCCAGCAGTTACTCAGCGGGCAACACTGAAGCTTTCTTT. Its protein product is CASSYSAGNTEAFF.

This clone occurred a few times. As DNA, the CDR3 is TGTGCCAGCAGCCCCGTCAGGGGGATTTATAATTCACCCCTCCACTTT. It yields the protein CASSPVRGIYNSPLHF. The rearrangement uses TRBV7-9 and TRBJ1-6, with 7 bases lining up with TRBD1. The CDR3 has 16 residues. The germline CDR1 and CDR2 sequences are SEHNR and FQNEAQ (reference sequence). V dropped 5 bases and J dropped 4; count of bases not matched to a gene: 8.

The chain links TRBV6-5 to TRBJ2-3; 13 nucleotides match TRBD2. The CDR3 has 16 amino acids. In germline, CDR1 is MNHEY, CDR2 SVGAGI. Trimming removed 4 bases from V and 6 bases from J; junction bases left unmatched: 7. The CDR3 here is CASSWSGTSGADTQYF. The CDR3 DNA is TGTGCCAGCAGTTGGTCCGGGACTAGCGGGGCGGATACGCAGTATTTT.

The CDR3 region has the DNA TGTGCCTCACGACCGGACAGGGCCCCCGGGGAGCTGTTTTTT. Translation gives CASRPDRAPGELFF. This chain joins TRBV30 and TRBJ2-2; 8 bases line up with TRBD1. Germline V CDR1 and CDR2: GTSNPN, SVGIG (reference sequence). The CDR3 has 14 amino acids. Germline trimming cut 7 bases from V and 6 bases from J; bases unmatched to any gene: 10.

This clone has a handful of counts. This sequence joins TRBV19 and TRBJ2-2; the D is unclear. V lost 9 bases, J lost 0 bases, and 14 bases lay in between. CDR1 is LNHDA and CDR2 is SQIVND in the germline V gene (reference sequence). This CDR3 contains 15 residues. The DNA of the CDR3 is TGTGCCAGCTCTCCCTGGCTTACGAACACCGGGGAGCTGTTTTTT. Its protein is CASSPWLTNTGELFF.

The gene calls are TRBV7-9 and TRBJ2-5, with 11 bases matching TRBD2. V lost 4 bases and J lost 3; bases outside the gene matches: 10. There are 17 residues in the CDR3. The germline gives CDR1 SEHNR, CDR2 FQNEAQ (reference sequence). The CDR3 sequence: CASSSSSSGGLKETQYF. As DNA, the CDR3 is TGTGCCAGCAGCTCGAGCTCTAGCGGGGGGCTAAAAGAGACCCAGTACTTC. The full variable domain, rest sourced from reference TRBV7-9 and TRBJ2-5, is DTGVSQNPRHKITKRGQNVTFRCDPISEHNRLYWYRQTLGQGPEFLTYFQNEAQLEKSRLLSDRFSAERPKGSFSTLEIQRTEQGDSAMYLCASSSSSSGGLKETQYFGPGTRLLVL.

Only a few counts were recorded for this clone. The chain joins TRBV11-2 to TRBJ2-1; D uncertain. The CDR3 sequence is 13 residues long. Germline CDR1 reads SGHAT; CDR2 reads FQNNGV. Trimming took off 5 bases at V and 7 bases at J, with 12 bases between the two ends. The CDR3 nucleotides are TGTGCCAGCAGCGCCGAAGTGACAAATGAGCAGTTCTTC. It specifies CASSAEVTNEQFF.

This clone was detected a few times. The CDR3 reads CASSFGGGGQPQHF. DNA for the CDR3: TGTGCCAGCAGCTTTGGGGGTGGAGGGCAGCCCCAGCATTTT. The chain is built from TRBV5-4 and TRBJ1-5; D is possibly TRBD1 (5 bases). Trimming shortened V by 2 bases and J by 7 bases, and 13 bases separated the two germline ends. In germline, CDR1 is SGHNT, CDR2 YYREEE (reference sequence). CDR3 length: 14 amino acids.

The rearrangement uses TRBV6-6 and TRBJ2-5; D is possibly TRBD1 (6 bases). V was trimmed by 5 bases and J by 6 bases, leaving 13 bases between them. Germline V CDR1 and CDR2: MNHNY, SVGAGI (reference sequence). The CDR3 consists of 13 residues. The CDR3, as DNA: TGTGCCAGCAGTGACCCAGGGGAAAAGACCCAGTACTTC. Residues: CASSDPGEKTQYF.

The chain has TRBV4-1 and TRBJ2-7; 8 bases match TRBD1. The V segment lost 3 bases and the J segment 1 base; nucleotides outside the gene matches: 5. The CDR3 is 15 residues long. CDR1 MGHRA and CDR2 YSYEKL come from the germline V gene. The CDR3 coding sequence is TGCGCCAGCAGCCAGGACAGGGAGCTGTCCTACGAGCAGTACTTC. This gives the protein CASSQDRELSYEQYF.

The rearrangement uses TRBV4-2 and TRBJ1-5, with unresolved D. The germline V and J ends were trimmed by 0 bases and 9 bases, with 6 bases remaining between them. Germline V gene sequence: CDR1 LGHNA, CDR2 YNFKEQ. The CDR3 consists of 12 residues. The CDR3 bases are TGTGCCAGCAGCCAAGAGGGATGGCCCCAGCATTTT. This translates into CASSQEGWPQHF.

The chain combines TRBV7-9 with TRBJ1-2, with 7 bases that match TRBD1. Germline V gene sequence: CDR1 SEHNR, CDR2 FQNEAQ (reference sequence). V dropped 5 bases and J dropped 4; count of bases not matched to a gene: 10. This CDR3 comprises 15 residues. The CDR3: CASSLGDSLVYGYTF. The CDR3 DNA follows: TGTGCCAGCAGCCTCGGGGACAGTTTGGTCTATGGCTACACCTTC.

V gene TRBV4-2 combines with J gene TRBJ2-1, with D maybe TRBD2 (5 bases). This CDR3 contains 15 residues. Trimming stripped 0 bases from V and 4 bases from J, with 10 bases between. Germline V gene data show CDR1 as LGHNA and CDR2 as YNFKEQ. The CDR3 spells CASSQDGVGYNEQFF. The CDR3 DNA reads TGTGCCAGCAGCCAAGACGGGGTAGGATACAATGAGCAGTTCTTC.

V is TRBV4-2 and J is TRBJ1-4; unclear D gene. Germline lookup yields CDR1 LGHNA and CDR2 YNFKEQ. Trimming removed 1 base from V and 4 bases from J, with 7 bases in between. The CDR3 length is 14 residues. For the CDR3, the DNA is TGTGCCAGCAGCCAAGCGGGAAATAATGAAAAACTGTTTTTT. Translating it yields CASSQAGNNEKLFF.